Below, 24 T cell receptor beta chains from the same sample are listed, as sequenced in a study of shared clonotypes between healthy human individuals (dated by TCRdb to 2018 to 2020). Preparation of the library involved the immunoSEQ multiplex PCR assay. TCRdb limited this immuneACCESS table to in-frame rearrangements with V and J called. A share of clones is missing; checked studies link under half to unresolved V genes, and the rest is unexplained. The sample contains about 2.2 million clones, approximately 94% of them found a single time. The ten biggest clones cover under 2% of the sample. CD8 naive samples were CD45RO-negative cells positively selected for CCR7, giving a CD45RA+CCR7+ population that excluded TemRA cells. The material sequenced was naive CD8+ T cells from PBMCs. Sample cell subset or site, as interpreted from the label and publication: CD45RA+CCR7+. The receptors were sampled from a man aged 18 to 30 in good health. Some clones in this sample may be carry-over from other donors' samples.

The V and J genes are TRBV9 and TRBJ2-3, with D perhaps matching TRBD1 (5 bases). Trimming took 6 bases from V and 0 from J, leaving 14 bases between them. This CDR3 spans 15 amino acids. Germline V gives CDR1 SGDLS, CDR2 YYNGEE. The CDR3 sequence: CASTLGGHSTDTQYF. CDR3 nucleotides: TGTGCCAGCACCCTAGGCGGACATAGCACAGATACGCAGTATTTT.

CDR3 in DNA: TGTGCCAGCAGTTTCGGTGAAGCGAGCTCCTACGAGCAGTACTTC. This codes for CASSFGEASSYEQYF. V gene TRBV27 combines with J gene TRBJ2-7, with D unclear. The CDR3 contains 15 residues. V shed 3 bases and J shed 0 bases, with 12 bases lying between them. Germline CDR1 is MNHEY and CDR2 is SMNVEV (reference sequence).

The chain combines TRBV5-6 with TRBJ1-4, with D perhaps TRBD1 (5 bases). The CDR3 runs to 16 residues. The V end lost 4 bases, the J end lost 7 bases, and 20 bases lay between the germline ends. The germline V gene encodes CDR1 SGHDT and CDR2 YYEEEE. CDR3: CASSRGTERYSEKLFF. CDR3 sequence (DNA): TGTGCCAGCAGCCGCGGGACGGAGAGGTACAGTGAAAAACTGTTTTTT.

CDR3 amino acids: CASSSGPNNYGYTF. CDR3 nucleotides: TGTGCCAGCAGCTCAGGACCGAATAACTATGGCTACACCTTC. V and J are TRBV7-9 and TRBJ1-2; no clear D gene. Trimming left V 4 bases short and J 1 base short, with 10 bases between. There are 14 residues in the CDR3. Looked up from germline, CDR1 is SEHNR and CDR2 is FQNEAQ (reference sequence).

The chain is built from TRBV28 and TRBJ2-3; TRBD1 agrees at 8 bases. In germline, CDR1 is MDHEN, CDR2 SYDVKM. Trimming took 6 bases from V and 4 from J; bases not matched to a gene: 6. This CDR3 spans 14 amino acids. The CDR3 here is CASRYRGFADTQYF. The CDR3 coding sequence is TGTGCCAGCAGGTACAGGGGGTTCGCAGATACGCAGTATTTT.

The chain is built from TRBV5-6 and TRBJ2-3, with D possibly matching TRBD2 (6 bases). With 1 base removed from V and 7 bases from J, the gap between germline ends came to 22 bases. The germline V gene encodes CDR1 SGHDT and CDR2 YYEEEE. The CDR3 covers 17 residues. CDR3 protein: CASSLPGPGLGLYTQYF. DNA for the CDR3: TGTGCCAGCAGCTTGCCCGGCCCGGGACTGGGGTTATATACGCAGTATTTT.

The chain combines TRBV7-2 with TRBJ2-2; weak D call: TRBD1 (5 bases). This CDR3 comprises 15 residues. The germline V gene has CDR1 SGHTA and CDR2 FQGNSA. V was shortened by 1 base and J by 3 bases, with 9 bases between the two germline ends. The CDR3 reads CASSLDQGHTGELFF. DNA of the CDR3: TGTGCCAGCAGCTTAGATCAGGGCCACACCGGGGAGCTGTTTTTT.

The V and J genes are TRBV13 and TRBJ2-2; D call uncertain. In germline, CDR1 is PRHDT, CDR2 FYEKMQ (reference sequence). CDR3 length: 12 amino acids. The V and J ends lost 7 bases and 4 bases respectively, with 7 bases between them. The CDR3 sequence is CASTLTTGELFF. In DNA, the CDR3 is TGTGCCAGCACGCTAACCACCGGGGAGCTGTTTTTT.

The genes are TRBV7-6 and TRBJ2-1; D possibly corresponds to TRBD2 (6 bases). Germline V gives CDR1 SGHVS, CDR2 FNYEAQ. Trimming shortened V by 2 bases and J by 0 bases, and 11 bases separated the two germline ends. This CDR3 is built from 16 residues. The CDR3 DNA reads TGTGCCAGCAGCTTATATCCGGGGGACTCCTACAATGAGCAGTTCTTC. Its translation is CASSLYPGDSYNEQFF.

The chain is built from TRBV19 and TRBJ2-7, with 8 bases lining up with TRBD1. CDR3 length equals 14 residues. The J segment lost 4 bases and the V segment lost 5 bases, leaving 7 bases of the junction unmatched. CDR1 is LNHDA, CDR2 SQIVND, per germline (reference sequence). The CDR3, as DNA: TGTGCCAGTAGTCCACGACAGGGGTGGTACGAGCAGTACTTC. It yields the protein CASSPRQGWYEQYF.

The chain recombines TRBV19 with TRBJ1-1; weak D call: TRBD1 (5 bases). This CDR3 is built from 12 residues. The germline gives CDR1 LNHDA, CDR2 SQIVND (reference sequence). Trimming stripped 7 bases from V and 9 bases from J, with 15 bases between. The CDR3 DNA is TGTGCCAGTACCCTGGGCCAGGACAAAGCTTTCTTT. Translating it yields CASTLGQDKAFF.

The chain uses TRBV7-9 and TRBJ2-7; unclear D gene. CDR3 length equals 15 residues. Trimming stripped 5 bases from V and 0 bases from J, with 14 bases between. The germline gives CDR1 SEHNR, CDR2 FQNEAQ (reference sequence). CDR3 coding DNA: TGTGCCAGCAGCGCAGACCTGGGCGACTCCTACGAGCAGTACTTC. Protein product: CASSADLGDSYEQYF.

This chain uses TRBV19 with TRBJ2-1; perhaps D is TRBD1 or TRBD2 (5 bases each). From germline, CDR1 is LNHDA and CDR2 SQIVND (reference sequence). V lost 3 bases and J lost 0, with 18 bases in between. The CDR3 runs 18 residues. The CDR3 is CASSIGSGWGSSYNEQFF. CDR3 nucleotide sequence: TGTGCCAGTAGTATTGGGTCGGGTTGGGGGAGCTCCTACAATGAGCAGTTCTTC.

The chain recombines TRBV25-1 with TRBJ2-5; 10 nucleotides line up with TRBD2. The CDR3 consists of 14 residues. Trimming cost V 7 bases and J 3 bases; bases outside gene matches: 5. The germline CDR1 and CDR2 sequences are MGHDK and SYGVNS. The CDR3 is CASTSSGSKETQYF. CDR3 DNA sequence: TGTGCCAGCACCTCTAGCGGGAGTAAAGAGACCCAGTACTTC.

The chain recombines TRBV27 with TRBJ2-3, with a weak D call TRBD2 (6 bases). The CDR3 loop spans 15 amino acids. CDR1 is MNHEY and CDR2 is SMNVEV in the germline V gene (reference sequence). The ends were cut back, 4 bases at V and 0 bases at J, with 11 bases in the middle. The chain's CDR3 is CASSSGTASTDTQYF. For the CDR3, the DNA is TGTGCCAGCAGTTCCGGGACTGCAAGCACAGATACGCAGTATTTT.

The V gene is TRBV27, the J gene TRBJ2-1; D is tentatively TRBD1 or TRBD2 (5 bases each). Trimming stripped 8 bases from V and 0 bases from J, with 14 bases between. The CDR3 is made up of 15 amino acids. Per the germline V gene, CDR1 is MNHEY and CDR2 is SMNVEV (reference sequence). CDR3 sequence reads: CASPRECDSYNEQFF. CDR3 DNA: TGTGCCAGCCCCAGGGAGTGTGACTCCTACAATGAGCAGTTCTTC.

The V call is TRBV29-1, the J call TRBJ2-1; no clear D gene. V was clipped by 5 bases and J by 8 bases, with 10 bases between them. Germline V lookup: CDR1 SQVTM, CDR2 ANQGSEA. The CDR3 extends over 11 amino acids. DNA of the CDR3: TGCAGCGTTCTGGGTGTGGATGAGCAGTTCTTC. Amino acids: CSVLGVDEQFF.

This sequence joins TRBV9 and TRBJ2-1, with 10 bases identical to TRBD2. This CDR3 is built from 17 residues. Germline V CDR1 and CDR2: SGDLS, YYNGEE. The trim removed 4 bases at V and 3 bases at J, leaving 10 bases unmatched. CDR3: CASSLQTSGSHYNEQFF. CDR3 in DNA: TGTGCCAGCAGCTTACAGACTAGCGGGTCCCACTACAATGAGCAGTTCTTC.

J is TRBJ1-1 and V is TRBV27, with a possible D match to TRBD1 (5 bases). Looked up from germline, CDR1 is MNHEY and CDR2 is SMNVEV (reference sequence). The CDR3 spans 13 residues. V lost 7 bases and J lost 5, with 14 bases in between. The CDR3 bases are TGTGCCAGCAAGTCTCAGGGATGGACTGAAGCTTTCTTT. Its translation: CASKSQGWTEAFF.

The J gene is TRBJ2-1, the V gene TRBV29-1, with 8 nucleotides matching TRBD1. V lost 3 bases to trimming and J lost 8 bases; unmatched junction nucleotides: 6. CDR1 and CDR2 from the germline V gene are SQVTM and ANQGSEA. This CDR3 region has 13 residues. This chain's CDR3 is CSVDRGRTDEQFF. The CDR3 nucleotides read TGCAGCGTTGACAGGGGGCGCACGGATGAGCAGTTCTTC.

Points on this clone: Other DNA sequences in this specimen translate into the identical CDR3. CDR3 coding DNA: TGTGCCAGCAGTTTAAGGGGGACCCGCTACGAGCAGTACTTC. It specifies CASSLRGTRYEQYF. The V call is TRBV27, the J call TRBJ2-7; possible D gene TRBD1, 6 bases. V was shortened by 2 bases and J by 3 bases, with 11 bases between the two germline ends. The CDR3 length is 14 residues. The germline gives CDR1 MNHEY, CDR2 SMNVEV (reference sequence).

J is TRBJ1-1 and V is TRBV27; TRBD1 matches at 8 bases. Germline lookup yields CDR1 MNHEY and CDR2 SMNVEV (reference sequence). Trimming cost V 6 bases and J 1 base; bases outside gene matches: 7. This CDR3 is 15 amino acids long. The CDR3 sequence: CASRTIGTGNTEAFF. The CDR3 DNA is TGTGCCAGCAGGACCATCGGGACAGGGAACACTGAAGCTTTCTTT.

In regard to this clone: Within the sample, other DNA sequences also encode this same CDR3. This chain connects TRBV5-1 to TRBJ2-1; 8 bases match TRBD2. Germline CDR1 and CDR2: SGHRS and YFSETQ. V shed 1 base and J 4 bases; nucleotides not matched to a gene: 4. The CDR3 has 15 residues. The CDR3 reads CASSLTSGQYNEQFF. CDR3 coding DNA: TGCGCCAGCAGCTTGACTAGCGGACAATACAATGAGCAGTTCTTC. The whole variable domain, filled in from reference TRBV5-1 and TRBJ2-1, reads KAGVTQTPRYLIKTRGQQVTLSCSPISGHRSVSWYQQTPGQGLQFLFEYFSETQRNKGNFPGRFSGRQFSNSRSEMNVSTLELGDSALYLCASSLTSGQYNEQFFGPGTRLTVL.

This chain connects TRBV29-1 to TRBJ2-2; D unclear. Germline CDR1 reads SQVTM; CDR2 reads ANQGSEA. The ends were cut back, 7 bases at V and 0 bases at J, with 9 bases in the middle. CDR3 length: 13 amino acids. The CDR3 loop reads CSALDPNTGELFF. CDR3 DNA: TGCAGCGCTCTAGACCCGAACACCGGGGAGCTGTTTTTT.